This is a list of T cell receptor beta chains from one sample in a study of Tregs in tolerant kidney transplant recipients. Assay: immunoSEQ multiplex PCR; the TCRdb copy retains only in-frame clones and omits some. The sample records roughly 14,000 clones, around nine tenths being singletons. Sequencing was carried out using CD8+ T cells from blood. The origin of the receptors is a human donor in good health. The CDR3 runs from the conserved cysteine through the conserved F or W. D genes are given only for firm matches. Clone size is shown for a subset of rows, as once, few, many or a class of expanded clone.

v_gene: TRBV30; d_gene: NA; j_gene: TRBJ1-2; abundance: NA; CDR3aa: CAWSEVHSIYGYTF; CDR3nt: TGTGCCTGGAGTGAAGTACACAGTATCTATGGCTACACCTTC
v_gene: TRBV2; d_gene: TRBD1; j_gene: TRBJ2-1; abundance: NA; CDR3aa: CASSEYRGQEYNEQFF; CDR3nt: TGTGCCAGCAGTGAATATAGGGGACAGGAGTACAATGAGCAGTTCTTC
v_gene: TRBV5-4; d_gene: NA; j_gene: TRBJ1-1; abundance: NA; CDR3aa: CASSLKWGYTEAFF; CDR3nt: TGTGCCAGCAGCTTAAAATGGGGATACACTGAAGCTTTCTTT
v_gene: TRBV19; d_gene: TRBD1; j_gene: TRBJ1-3; abundance: NA; CDR3aa: CASSEGQHSGNTIYF; CDR3nt: TGTGCCAGTAGTGAGGGACAGCACTCTGGAAACACCATATATTTT
v_gene: TRBV30; d_gene: NA; j_gene: TRBJ2-3; abundance: NA; CDR3aa: CAWSRSTDTQYF; CDR3nt: TGTGCCTGGTCTCGGAGCACAGATACGCAGTATTTT
v_gene: TRBV12-5; d_gene: NA; j_gene: TRBJ1-1; abundance: NA; CDR3aa: CASGFPGDGTEAFF; CDR3nt: TGTGCTAGTGGTTTTCCGGGGGACGGGACTGAAGCTTTCTTT
v_gene: TRBV19; d_gene: NA; j_gene: TRBJ1-1; abundance: NA; CDR3aa: CASILRGHEAFF; CDR3nt: TGTGCCAGTATCCTCAGGGGTCATGAAGCTTTCTTT
v_gene: TRBV30; d_gene: NA; j_gene: TRBJ1-3; abundance: NA; CDR3aa: CAWTAGGGGNTIYF; CDR3nt: TGTGCCTGGACCGCGGGGGGGGGCGGAAACACCATATATTTT
v_gene: TRBV28; d_gene: NA; j_gene: TRBJ2-7; abundance: NA; CDR3aa: CASSPWDYEQYF; CDR3nt: TGTGCCAGCAGCCCGTGGGACTACGAGCAGTACTTC
v_gene: TRBV21-1; d_gene: NA; j_gene: TRBJ1-5; abundance: NA; CDR3aa: CASTAKEPNSNQPQHF; CDR3nt: TGTGCCAGCACTGCAAAGGAGCCTAATAGCAATCAGCCCCAGCATTTT
v_gene: TRBV5-8; d_gene: NA; j_gene: TRBJ1-5; abundance: NA; CDR3aa: CASSLWAELRAQHF; CDR3nt: TGTGCCAGCAGCTTGTGGGCGGAATTGAGGGCCCAGCATTTT
v_gene: TRBV30; d_gene: NA; j_gene: TRBJ1-2; abundance: NA; CDR3aa: CAWSLQGDGYTF; CDR3nt: TGTGCCTGGAGTCTGCAGGGAGATGGCTACACCTTC
v_gene: TRBV4-3; d_gene: TRBD2; j_gene: TRBJ2-2; abundance: NA; CDR3aa: CASSQDRLASGELFF; CDR3nt: TGCGCCAGCAGCCAGGATAGACTAGCATCTGGGGAGCTGTTTTTT
v_gene: TRBV5-1; d_gene: NA; j_gene: TRBJ1-1; abundance: NA; CDR3aa: CASSLSSMNTEAFF; CDR3nt: TGCGCCAGCAGCTTAAGCAGCATGAACACTGAAGCTTTCTTT
v_gene: TRBV9; d_gene: NA; j_gene: TRBJ1-5; abundance: once; CDR3aa: CASSVGTASNQPQHF; CDR3nt: TGTGCCAGCAGCGTTGGGACGGCTAGCAATCAGCCCCAGCATTTT
v_gene: TRBV9; d_gene: NA; j_gene: TRBJ2-7; abundance: once; CDR3aa: CASSVGSHYEQYF; CDR3nt: TGTGCCAGCAGCGTTGGCAGCCACTACGAGCAGTACTTC
v_gene: TRBV7-6; d_gene: NA; j_gene: TRBJ2-5; abundance: NA; CDR3aa: CASSLGAEQETQYF; CDR3nt: TGTGCCAGCAGCTTAGGCGCAGAGCAAGAGACCCAGTACTTC
v_gene: TRBV6-6; d_gene: NA; j_gene: TRBJ1-5; abundance: NA; CDR3aa: CASSYPQSNQPQHF; CDR3nt: TGTGCCAGCAGTTACCCACAAAGCAATCAGCCCCAGCATTTT
v_gene: TRBV7-2; d_gene: NA; j_gene: TRBJ1-1; abundance: NA; CDR3aa: CASSHRNTEAFF; CDR3nt: TGTGCCAGCAGCCACAGGAACACTGAAGCTTTCTTT
v_gene: TRBV7-9; d_gene: NA; j_gene: TRBJ2-3; abundance: NA; CDR3aa: CASAVLTGRSTDTQYF; CDR3nt: TGTGCCAGCGCTGTCTTAACCGGGAGAAGCACAGATACGCAGTATTTT
v_gene: TRBV5-1; d_gene: NA; j_gene: TRBJ1-2; abundance: once; CDR3aa: CASTVQEGSYGYTF; CDR3nt: TGCGCCAGCACCGTCCAGGAGGGCAGCTATGGCTACACCTTC
v_gene: TRBV23-1; d_gene: NA; j_gene: TRBJ1-2; abundance: NA; CDR3aa: CASTRGPFVVMGYTF; CDR3nt: TGCGCCAGCACTCGGGGGCCGTTCGTGGTCATGGGCTACACCTTC
v_gene: TRBV7-8; d_gene: TRBD1; j_gene: TRBJ1-1; abundance: NA; CDR3aa: CASSLVQGDNMNTEAFF; CDR3nt: TGTGCCAGCAGCTTAGTCCAGGGGGATAACATGAACACTGAAGCTTTCTTT
v_gene: TRBV30; d_gene: TRBD1; j_gene: TRBJ1-4; abundance: NA; CDR3aa: CAWSVQWGQHEKLFF; CDR3nt: TGTGCCTGGAGTGTACAATGGGGACAGCATGAAAAACTGTTTTTT
v_gene: TRBV7-8; d_gene: TRBD1; j_gene: TRBJ1-1; abundance: NA; CDR3aa: CASSLGTGDEAFF; CDR3nt: TGTGCCAGCAGCTTAGGCACAGGGGATGAAGCTTTCTTT
v_gene: TRBV28; d_gene: NA; j_gene: TRBJ2-7; abundance: NA; CDR3aa: CASGRSSYEQYF; CDR3nt: TGTGCCAGCGGCCGGAGCTCCTACGAGCAGTACTTC
v_gene: TRBV15; d_gene: NA; j_gene: TRBJ2-1; abundance: NA; CDR3aa: CATSPWRGSYNEQFF; CDR3nt: TGTGCCACCAGCCCATGGAGAGGCTCCTACAATGAGCAGTTCTTC
v_gene: TRBV23-1; d_gene: NA; j_gene: TRBJ1-3; abundance: NA; CDR3aa: CASSQPATGDSGNTIYF; CDR3nt: TGCGCCAGCAGTCAACCCGCGACAGGAGACTCTGGAAACACCATATATTTT
v_gene: TRBV9; d_gene: TRBD2; j_gene: TRBJ2-1; abundance: NA; CDR3aa: CASSNGGAFNEQFF; CDR3nt: TGTGCCAGCAGCAACGGGGGGGCCTTCAATGAGCAGTTCTTC
v_gene: TRBV30; d_gene: NA; j_gene: TRBJ2-1; abundance: NA; CDR3aa: CAWSSLNEQFF; CDR3nt: TGTGCCTGGAGTTCCCTCAATGAGCAGTTCTTC
v_gene: TRBV4-3; d_gene: NA; j_gene: TRBJ2-7; abundance: NA; CDR3aa: CASSQDFRGAAYEQYF; CDR3nt: TGCGCCAGCAGCCAAGATTTTCGGGGGGCCGCGTACGAGCAGTACTTC
v_gene: TRBV7-6; d_gene: NA; j_gene: TRBJ1-3; abundance: NA; CDR3aa: CASSLRSSGNTIYF; CDR3nt: TGTGCCAGCAGCTTACGGAGCTCTGGAAACACCATATATTTT
v_gene: TRBV7-3; d_gene: TRBD1; j_gene: TRBJ1-2; abundance: NA; CDR3aa: CASSQGQGDYGYTF; CDR3nt: TGTGCCAGCAGCCAAGGACAGGGGGACTATGGCTACACCTTC
v_gene: TRBV25-1; d_gene: NA; j_gene: TRBJ1-4; abundance: NA; CDR3aa: CASTLDSFSQGLFF; CDR3nt: TGTGCCAGCACCTTGGACAGTTTCTCTCAGGGACTGTTTTTT